These 8 T cell receptor beta chains originate from one sample sequenced in a study of vaccination and CD4 T cells after COVID-19 (dated 2022 in TCRdb). According to the study, the label for this sample's treatment or condition signals: approximately 10-day PBMC culture with coronavirus spike peptide pools or control peptides (ViraFEST assay). No antigens are known for them. Library prep was done by PCR. Instrument used: Illumina iSeq 100. At the Johns Hopkins FTIC core, DNA from the cultured CD4+ T cells underwent TCR sequencing with the Oncomine TCR Beta short-read assay. TCRdb reanalyzed the raw reads on its own, using fastp at Q25 for trimming and MiXCR for clone calling, and kept in-frame beta chains. Rows matching on CDR3 protein sequence are summarized as one entry with the most common DNA and genes. For this sample there are 12,000 to 15,000 distinct CDR3 sequences; approximately 52% appear just once. The ten top clones hold less than 7.5% of the sample.

The sequencing sample was made of CD4+ T cells from blood, cultured in vitro. All receptors derive from a human donor who had recovered from COVID-19.

This chain joins TRBV19 and TRBJ2-2, with D perhaps TRBD1 (7 bases). Trimming left V 4 bases short and J 5 bases short, with 11 bases between. Germline V gene sequence: CDR1 LNHDA, CDR2 SQIVND (reference sequence). The CDR3 is 14 residues long. CDR3: CASSNRGGTGELFF. The CDR3 region has the DNA TGTGCCAGTAGTAACAGGGGAGGTACCGGGGAGCTGTTTTTT.

This clonotype has just a few counts. The chain uses TRBV20-1 and TRBJ1-5, with D perhaps matching TRBD1 (6 bases). CDR1 and CDR2 (germline): DFQATT, SNEGSKA (reference sequence). This CDR3 region has 15 residues. V dropped 0 bases and J dropped 6 bases, with 15 bases sitting between them. In DNA, the CDR3 is TGCAGTGCTAGAGAAGACAGGTCTCTTGGTCAGCCCCAGCATTTT. It encodes CSAREDRSLGQPQHF.

This sequence joins TRBV20-1 and TRBJ1-1; D not certain. Trimming took off 3 bases at V and 0 bases at J, with 8 bases between the two ends. Germline assignment: CDR1 DFQATT and CDR2 SNEGSKA (reference sequence). This CDR3 spans 13 amino acids. The CDR3 here is CSARGGLNTEAFF. The CDR3 DNA reads as TGCAGTGCTAGGGGAGGGTTGAACACTGAAGCTTTCTTT.

The gene calls are TRBV2 and TRBJ1-5; D remains unclear. Germline-derived CDR1 and CDR2 are SNHLY and FYNNEI. V was trimmed by 4 bases and J by 4 bases, leaving 23 bases between them. The CDR3 spans 18 residues. The DNA of the CDR3 is TGTGCCAGCAGTGGGAAACTTAGTCAGAGGCCGGATAATCAGCCCCAGCATTTT. It encodes CASSGKLSQRPDNQPQHF.

This chain uses TRBV7-6 with TRBJ2-1; 8 bases fit TRBD1. The CDR3 sequence is 16 residues long. Per germline, CDR1 SGHVS and CDR2 FNYEAQ. The J segment lost 0 bases and the V segment lost 5 bases, leaving 6 bases of the junction unmatched. The CDR3 reads CASSLRTGSSYNEQFF. The CDR3 DNA reads TGTGCCAGCAGCCTCCGGACAGGGAGCTCCTACAATGAGCAGTTCTTC.

This chain uses TRBV6-2 or TRBV6-3 with TRBJ2-7; TRBD1 or TRBD2 may be the D gene (5 bases each). The V and J ends lost 6 bases and 3 bases respectively, with 15 bases between them. CDR3 length equals 14 residues. Germline-derived CDR1 and CDR2 are MNHEY and SVGEGT. The CDR3 reads CASRPPGPYYEQYF. CDR3 sequence (DNA): TGTGCCAGCAGACCTCCGGGACCTTACTACGAGCAGTACTTC.

The chain uses TRBV4-2 and TRBJ2-2, with D possibly matching TRBD1 (6 bases). The CDR3 contains 13 residues. Germline CDR1 reads LGHNA; CDR2 reads YNFKEQ. V dropped 6 bases and J dropped 5 bases, with 10 bases sitting between them. The CDR3 nucleotides are TGTGCCAGCAGTGGACAGTTGACCGGGGAGCTGTTTTTT. Protein: CASSGQLTGELFF.

V gene TRBV5-5 combines with J gene TRBJ2-7; 7 bases fit TRBD2. The V gene end was trimmed by 5 bases and the J gene end by 2 bases; junction bases not matched to a gene: 13. The CDR3 is made up of 16 amino acids. CDR1 and CDR2 (germline): SGHKS, YYEKEE (reference sequence). The CDR3 spells CASRLGLAEATYEQYF. The CDR3 coding sequence is TGTGCCAGCAGATTAGGGCTAGCGGAAGCAACCTACGAGCAGTACTTC.